This TCR beta chain is drawn from a study of blood T cell repertoires in COVID-19. Study in general: Samples representing acute and convalescent COVID-19 were sourced from the United States, Italy and Spain. PBMCs, B-cell-depleted T cells, or T cells provided the cDNA or gDNA that made up the material.

Germline trimming cut 2 bases from V and 4 bases from J; bases unmatched to any gene: 2. The CDR3 is 14 amino acids. Germline V gives CDR1 KGHSH, CDR2 LQKENI. In the original analysis: Amplification of reference gene primers was used by the study to estimate nucleated cell counts. Only in-frame clones appear in the TCRdb table, and some are missing; sequencing was by immunoSEQ multiplex PCR. V and J calls plus clone size are reproduced from that table; the DNA served to infer D and trimming. The sample comprises approximately 310,000 clones, around 90% of which are singletons, and approximately 5% rests with the top ten. Cohort 3 recovery required two negative PCRs, clearance, or symptom resolution.

The sequence derives from a man in his sixties who had recovered from COVID-19. V and J are TRBV18 and TRBJ1-5, with 7 bases that match TRBD1. Sequenced sample: PBMCs or T cells enriched from blood (not recorded which). The CDR3 nucleotides read TGTGCCAGCTCACCAATACAGGGGAATCAGCCCCAGCATTTT. It specifies CASSPIQGNQPQHF.